The 9 T cell receptor beta chains below all came from one sample that was sequenced in a study of CD8+ T cells in alopecia areata. The sequencing template was cDNA reverse transcribed from extracted RNA. Assay used: immunoSEQ multiplex PCR; TCRdb lists only in-frame clones, some missing. The table lists approximately 150,000 clones, 58% of them singletons. Sample treatment: oral pan-JAK inhibitor, 5-10 mg twice daily. The sample here was CD4+ T cells sorted from blood, taken at approximately week 56, from a patient treated with tofacitinib. These receptors came from a human donor with alopecia areata.

The chain combines TRBV6-1 with TRBJ2-1; 9 bases match TRBD2. The CDR3 totals 14 residues. V lost 8 bases to trimming and J lost 4 bases; unmatched junction nucleotides: 6. From germline, CDR1 is MNHNS and CDR2 SASEGT. The CDR3 region is CASSGTSPYNEQFF. CDR3 DNA sequence: TGTGCCAGCTCCGGGACTAGCCCGTACAATGAGCAGTTCTTC.

This chain connects TRBV18 to TRBJ2-3; weak D call: TRBD1 (5 bases). This CDR3 comprises 15 residues. CDR1 and CDR2 from the germline V gene are KGHSH and LQKENI. The V end lost 2 bases, the J end lost 2 bases, and 11 bases lay between the germline ends. CDR3 residues: CASSPGQGNTDTQYF. The CDR3 DNA is TGTGCCAGCTCACCAGGGCAGGGCAACACAGATACGCAGTATTTT. The complete variable domain, with remaining parts taken from reference TRBV18 and TRBJ2-3, reads NAGVMQNPRHLVRRRGQEARLRCSPMKGHSHVYWYRQLPEEGLKFMVYLQKENIIDESGMPKERFSAEFPKEGPSILRIQQVVRGDSAAYFCASSPGQGNTDTQYFGPGTRLTVL.

This clone was seen a single time. The chain combines TRBV5-1 with TRBJ2-7; no firm D call. This CDR3 contains 14 residues. The germline CDR1 and CDR2 sequences are SGHRS and YFSETQ. Between the trimmed V and J ends, which lost 0 bases and 2 bases, there was a span of 9 bases. The CDR3 DNA sequence: TGCGCCAGCAGCTTGGGTCCAGGAACCTACGAGCAGTACTTC. Its protein is CASSLGPGTYEQYF.

This rearrangement joins TRBV30 to TRBJ2-7, with TRBD2 as a possible D gene (6 bases). Trimming shortened V by 5 bases and J by 4 bases, and 18 bases separated the two germline ends. Germline lookup yields CDR1 GTSNPN and CDR2 SVGIG (reference sequence). The CDR3 spans 14 residues. CDR3 in DNA: TGTGCCTGGGCAAGGGACTTGGGGATATACGAGCAGTACTTC. It specifies CAWARDLGIYEQYF.

CDR3 region: CASIAGDRGNEQYF. DNA of the CDR3: TGTGCCAGCATAGCGGGGGACAGGGGCAACGAGCAGTACTTC. The chain uses TRBV6-6 and TRBJ2-7; TRBD1 is a possible D gene (10 bases). CDR1 MNHNY and CDR2 SVGAGI come from the germline V gene (reference sequence). Trimming shortened V by 7 bases and J by 5 bases, and 18 bases separated the two germline ends. The CDR3 runs 14 residues.

A remark on this clone: The same CDR3 can be traced to other DNA sequences in this sample. The rearrangement joins TRBV29-1 to TRBJ1-1, with 11 bases lining up with TRBD1. Germline V CDR1 and CDR2: SQVTM, ANQGSEA. The CDR3 spans 13 residues. The junction had 4 bases not matched to a gene; V was cut back by 6 bases and J by 4 bases. Here the CDR3 DNA reads TGCAGCGTCGACGGGACAGGGGGCACTGAAGCTTTCTTT. It yields the protein CSVDGTGGTEAFF.

The chain carries TRBV29-1 and TRBJ2-2; D remains unclear. Germline CDR1 SQVTM, CDR2 ANQGSEA. V was trimmed by 0 bases and J by 3 bases, leaving 8 bases between them. The CDR3 is 14 amino acids. The chain's CDR3 is CSVEENGYTGELFF. The CDR3 nucleotides are TGCAGCGTTGAAGAGAACGGGTACACCGGGGAGCTGTTTTTT.

This rearrangement joins TRBV11-2 to TRBJ1-4, with 10 bases matching TRBD1. The V gene end was trimmed by 5 bases and the J gene end by 7 bases; junction bases not matched to a gene: 4. The CDR3 has 14 residues. Germline V gene data show CDR1 as SGHAT and CDR2 as FQNNGV. Here the CDR3 reads CASSPTGGTEKLFF. The CDR3 DNA is TGTGCCAGCAGCCCGACAGGGGGCACTGAAAAACTGTTTTTT. Looking up the rest from reference TRBV11-2 and TRBJ1-4 gives the full variable domain: EAGVAQSPRYKIIEKRQSVAFWCNPISGHATLYWYQQILGQGPKLLIQFQNNGVVDDSQLPKDRFSAERLKGVDSTLKIQPAKLEDSAVYLCASSPTGGTEKLFFGSGTQLSVL.

V gene TRBV5-1 combines with J gene TRBJ1-5; D gene ambiguous. The CDR3 runs to 14 residues. CDR1 is SGHRS, CDR2 YFSETQ, per germline. The germline V and J ends were trimmed by 4 bases and 5 bases, with 13 bases remaining between them. The DNA for the CDR3 is TGCGCCAGCAGCCCCGGCGGTGTGGATCAGCCCCAGCATTTT. The encoded protein is CASSPGGVDQPQHF.